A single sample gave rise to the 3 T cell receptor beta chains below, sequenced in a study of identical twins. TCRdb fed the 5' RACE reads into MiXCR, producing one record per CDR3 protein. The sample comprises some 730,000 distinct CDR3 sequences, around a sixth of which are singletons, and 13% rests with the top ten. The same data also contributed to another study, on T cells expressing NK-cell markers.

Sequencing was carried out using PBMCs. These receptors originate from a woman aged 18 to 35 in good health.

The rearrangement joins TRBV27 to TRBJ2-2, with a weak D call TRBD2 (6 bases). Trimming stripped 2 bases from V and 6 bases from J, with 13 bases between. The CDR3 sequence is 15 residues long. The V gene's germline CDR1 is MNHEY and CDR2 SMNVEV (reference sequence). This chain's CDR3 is CASSLGGVVAGELFF. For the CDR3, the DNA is TGTGCCAGCAGTTTAGGAGGGGTTGTGGCCGGGGAGCTGTTTTTT.

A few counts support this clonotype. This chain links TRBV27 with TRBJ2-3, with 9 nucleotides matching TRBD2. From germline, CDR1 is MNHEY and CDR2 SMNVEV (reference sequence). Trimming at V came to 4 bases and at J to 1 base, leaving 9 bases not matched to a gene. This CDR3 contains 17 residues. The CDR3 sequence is CASSCLAVAGGTDTQYF. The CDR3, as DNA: TGTGCCAGCAGTTGTCTGGCGGTAGCGGGGGGCACAGATACGCAGTATTTT.

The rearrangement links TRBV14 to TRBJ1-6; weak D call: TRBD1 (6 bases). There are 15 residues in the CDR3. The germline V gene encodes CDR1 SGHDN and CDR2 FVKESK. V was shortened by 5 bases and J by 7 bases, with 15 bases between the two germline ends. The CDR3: CASSAWEGGNSPLHF. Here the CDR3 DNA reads TGTGCCAGCAGCGCCTGGGAGGGGGGCAATTCACCCCTCCACTTT.